These T cell receptor beta chains were read from a single sample in a study of identical twins. TCRdb reprocessed the 5' RACE reads via MiXCR and lists one record per CDR3 protein. The sample has 450,000 to 600,000 distinct CDR3 sequences, 20% to 25% seen once. These data are also associated with another study on yellow fever vaccine responses in identical twins.

Source material: CD4+ T cells sorted from blood. Receptors were obtained from a woman aged 18-29 years in good health. Each CDR3 is given with its conserved first and last residue. D genes are given only for firm matches. Expanded clones get a size class; other rows say once, few or many, or leave the size out.

size: -; V: TRBV4-1; D: -; J: TRBJ2-5; CDR3: CASSQVFLSGETQYF; DNA: TGCGCCAGCAGCCAAGTGTTTCTAAGTGGAGAGACCCAGTACTTC
size: -; V: TRBV29-1; D: -; J: TRBJ1-1; CDR3: CSVEGGWGEAFF; DNA: TGCAGCGTTGAAGGTGGTTGGGGTGAAGCTTTCTTT
size: -; V: TRBV18; D: -; J: TRBJ2-1; CDR3: CASSPPHDRTGEQFF; DNA: TGTGCCAGCTCACCACCACACGACAGGACGGGTGAGCAGTTCTTC
size: -; V: TRBV10-2; D: -; J: TRBJ2-7; CDR3: CASRQTYEQYF; DNA: TGCGCCAGCAGGCAGACTTACGAGCAGTACTTC
size: -; V: TRBV2; D: -; J: TRBJ2-3; CDR3: CASSARRGGTDTQYF; DNA: TGTGCCAGCAGTGCAAGGAGGGGGGGCACAGATACGCAGTATTTT
size: few; V: TRBV12-3/TRBV12-4; D: -; J: TRBJ2-1; CDR3: CASRPGGGLAGQDNEQFF; DNA: TGTGCCAGCAGACCCGGGGGGGGGCTAGCGGGACAGGACAATGAGCAGTTCTTC
size: -; V: TRBV20-1; D: -; J: TRBJ2-1; CDR3: CSAIIPNEQFF; DNA: TGCAGTGCTATCATTCCAAATGAGCAGTTCTTC
size: few; V: TRBV5-1; D: -; J: TRBJ2-2; CDR3: CASSLAWKGEITGELFF; DNA: TGCGCCAGCAGCTTGGCCTGGAAGGGGGAAATAACCGGGGAGCTGTTTTTT
size: few; V: TRBV5-1; D: TRBD1; J: TRBJ1-6; CDR3: CASSLDRGDSPLHF; DNA: TGCGCCAGCAGCTTGGACAGGGGGGATTCACCCCTCCACTTT
size: many; V: TRBV29-1; D: -; J: TRBJ1-1; CDR3: CSVEFWGAVNTEAFF; DNA: TGCAGCGTTGAGTTTTGGGGGGCCGTGAACACTGAAGCTTTCTTT
size: -; V: TRBV12-3/TRBV12-4; D: TRBD2; J: TRBJ2-3; CDR3: CASSSTTSGTDTQYF; DNA: TGTGCCAGCAGTTCTACGACTAGCGGCACAGATACGCAGTATTTT
size: -; V: TRBV11-2; D: TRBD2; J: TRBJ2-3; CDR3: CASSSFSGRALDTQYF; DNA: TGTGCCAGCAGCTCCTTTAGCGGGAGGGCCCTAGATACGCAGTATTTT
size: once; V: TRBV5-1; D: -; J: TRBJ2-2; CDR3: CASSSLDYPRTGELFF; DNA: TGCGCCAGCAGCTCATTGGACTACCCGCGCACCGGGGAGCTGTTTTTT
size: -; V: TRBV10-3; D: TRBD2; J: TRBJ2-1; CDR3: CAIRAGTTNNEQFF; DNA: TGTGCCATCAGGGCCGGGACTACAAACAATGAGCAGTTCTTC
size: few; V: TRBV5-1; D: -; J: TRBJ2-7; CDR3: CASSLGSIGYEQYF; DNA: TGCGCCAGCAGCTTGGGTTCCATCGGCTACGAGCAGTACTTC
size: -; V: TRBV12-3/TRBV12-4; D: -; J: TRBJ2-7; CDR3: CASSFGIPGKEGEQYF; DNA: TGTGCCAGCAGTTTTGGTATCCCAGGGAAGGAAGGCGAGCAGTACTTC
size: few; V: TRBV29-1; D: TRBD1; J: TRBJ1-2; CDR3: CSVQTGTNYGYTF; DNA: TGCAGCGTTCAGACAGGGACTAACTATGGCTACACCTTC
size: few; V: TRBV5-1; D: -; J: TRBJ2-4; CDR3: CASSPPAGRNIQYF; DNA: TGCGCCAGCAGCCCACCGGCGGGCCGAAACATTCAGTACTTC
size: few; V: TRBV2; D: -; J: TRBJ2-5; CDR3: CASSEAPIQETQYF; DNA: TGTGCCAGCAGTGAAGCGCCCATCCAAGAGACCCAGTACTTC
size: -; V: TRBV29-1; D: TRBD2; J: TRBJ2-1; CDR3: CSVAILAGGYNEQFF; DNA: TGCAGCGTCGCAATACTAGCGGGAGGATACAATGAGCAGTTCTTC
size: few; V: TRBV6-2/TRBV6-3; D: -; J: TRBJ2-2; CDR3: CASSYLRENTGELFF; DNA: TGTGCCAGCAGTTACCTCAGGGAGAACACCGGGGAGCTGTTTTTT
size: few; V: TRBV20-1; D: -; J: TRBJ1-6; CDR3: CSAREDPESPLHF; DNA: TGCAGTGCTAGAGAGGACCCGGAATCACCCCTCCACTTT
size: -; V: TRBV10-3; D: TRBD2; J: TRBJ2-5; CDR3: CAISDPSGQETQYF; DNA: TGTGCCATCAGTGACCCTAGCGGGCAAGAGACCCAGTACTTC
size: few; V: TRBV2; D: TRBD1; J: TRBJ1-4; CDR3: CAIQEQGAGEKLFF; DNA: TGTGCCATCCAAGAACAGGGGGCAGGCGAAAAACTGTTTTTT
size: -; V: TRBV7-9; D: TRBD1; J: TRBJ1-2; CDR3: CASSLARGRGLDGYTF; DNA: TGTGCCAGCAGCTTAGCGCGGGGCAGGGGGCTCGATGGCTACACCTTC
size: few; V: TRBV29-1; D: -; J: TRBJ2-3; CDR3: CSGLILFGGGLTDTQYF; DNA: TGCAGCGGCCTTATCCTTTTTGGTGGGGGACTTACAGATACGCAGTATTTT
size: -; V: TRBV20-1; D: -; J: TRBJ2-2; CDR3: CSASRRVGAGELFF; DNA: TGCAGTGCTAGTCGGAGAGTTGGGGCCGGGGAGCTGTTTTTT
size: few; V: TRBV28; D: -; J: TRBJ2-1; CDR3: CASSFPSYNEQFF; DNA: TGTGCCAGCAGTTTTCCCTCCTACAATGAGCAGTTCTTC
size: few; V: TRBV12-3/TRBV12-4; D: -; J: TRBJ2-3; CDR3: CASSLNEGADTQYF; DNA: TGTGCCAGCAGTTTAAACGAGGGCGCAGATACGCAGTATTTT
size: -; V: TRBV20-1; D: TRBD2; J: TRBJ2-3; CDR3: CSASGRTDTQYF; DNA: TGCAGTGCTAGCGGGAGGACAGATACGCAGTATTTT
size: few; V: TRBV7-9; D: -; J: TRBJ2-1; CDR3: CASGRDGSYNEQFF; DNA: TGTGCCAGCGGCCGGGACGGCTCCTACAATGAGCAGTTCTTC
size: -; V: TRBV7-9; D: -; J: TRBJ2-3; CDR3: CASSLGPGYTDTQYF; DNA: TGTGCCAGCAGCTTAGGGCCCGGGTACACAGATACGCAGTATTTT
size: -; V: TRBV25-1; D: -; J: TRBJ2-2; CDR3: CASRRANTGELFF; DNA: TGTGCCAGCAGGAGAGCGAACACCGGGGAGCTGTTTTTT
size: -; V: TRBV2; D: TRBD1; J: TRBJ1-2; CDR3: CASDPWQGDGYGYTF; DNA: TGTGCCAGCGATCCGTGGCAGGGGGACGGCTATGGCTACACCTTC
size: -; V: TRBV10-2; D: -; J: TRBJ1-4; CDR3: CASSASRLNEKLFF; DNA: TGCGCCAGCAGTGCATCCAGGCTTAATGAAAAACTGTTTTTT
size: few; V: TRBV5-1; D: TRBD2; J: TRBJ2-1; CDR3: CASSLAGGEGHNEQFF; DNA: TGCGCCAGCAGCTTGGCCGGGGGGGAGGGCCACAATGAGCAGTTCTTC
size: few; V: TRBV18; D: TRBD2; J: TRBJ2-1; CDR3: CASSPPPSGYSYNEQFF; DNA: TGTGCCAGCTCACCACCTCCTAGCGGGTACTCCTACAATGAGCAGTTCTTC
size: few; V: TRBV7-6; D: -; J: TRBJ2-5; CDR3: CASSLASLRQETQYF; DNA: TGTGCCAGCAGCTTAGCCTCCTTGAGGCAAGAGACCCAGTACTTC
size: few; V: TRBV5-1; D: -; J: TRBJ1-2; CDR3: CASSLGQGNGYTF; DNA: TGCGCCAGCAGCTTGGGGCAGGGAAATGGCTACACCTTC
size: few; V: TRBV28; D: -; J: TRBJ2-1; CDR3: CASSQRRDEQFF; DNA: TGTGCCAGCAGCCAACGACGTGATGAGCAGTTCTTC
size: -; V: TRBV10-3; D: TRBD2; J: TRBJ2-7; CDR3: CAISPGLATNEQYF; DNA: TGTGCCATCAGTCCGGGACTAGCCACCAACGAGCAGTACTTC
size: many; V: TRBV5-1; D: -; J: TRBJ1-2; CDR3: CASSPGTNINYGYTF; DNA: TGCGCCAGCAGCCCGGGGACCAACATTAACTATGGCTACACCTTC
size: few; V: TRBV20-1; D: TRBD2; J: TRBJ2-2; CDR3: CSAEGGGTGELFF; DNA: TGCAGTGCTGAGGGCGGGGGGACCGGGGAGCTGTTTTTT
size: -; V: TRBV25-1; D: TRBD1; J: TRBJ2-1; CDR3: CASTEEPGQGAGGEQFF; DNA: TGTGCCAGCACCGAGGAACCGGGACAGGGGGCTGGTGGTGAGCAGTTCTTC
size: -; V: TRBV15; D: -; J: TRBJ2-2; CDR3: CATSRAGAGGELVF; DNA: TGTGCCACCAGCAGAGCGGGGGCTGGCGGGGAGCTGGTTTTT
size: few; V: TRBV13; D: -; J: TRBJ1-5; CDR3: CASSLGLGSVGQPQHF; DNA: TGTGCCAGCAGCTTAGGTCTGGGTTCGGTTGGTCAGCCCCAGCATTTT
size: -; V: TRBV9; D: -; J: TRBJ2-2; CDR3: CASSVEFHNTGELFF; DNA: TGTGCCAGCAGCGTAGAGTTCCACAACACCGGGGAGCTGTTTTTT
size: few; V: TRBV6-1; D: -; J: TRBJ1-6; CDR3: CASTIGGFNSPLHF; DNA: TGTGCCAGCACCATTGGCGGGTTTAATTCACCCCTCCACTTT
size: -; V: TRBV20-1; D: -; J: TRBJ1-3; CDR3: CSARNSGNTIYF; DNA: TGCAGTGCTAGAAACTCTGGAAACACCATATATTTT
size: -; V: TRBV3-1; D: TRBD1; J: TRBJ1-2; CDR3: CASSQDRGRGSYGYTF; DNA: TGTGCCAGCAGCCAAGACAGGGGGCGAGGAAGCTATGGCTACACCTTC
size: few; V: TRBV29-1; D: TRBD1; J: TRBJ1-4; CDR3: CSMRTGTNEKLFF; DNA: TGCAGCATGAGGACAGGGACTAATGAAAAACTGTTTTTT
size: few; V: TRBV12-3/TRBV12-4; D: TRBD1; J: TRBJ2-7; CDR3: CASSRQGFYEQYF; DNA: TGTGCCAGCAGTAGACAGGGTTTCTACGAGCAGTACTTC